A single sample is the source of the 28 T cell receptor beta chains below, sequenced in a study of T cell changes during pregnancy in multiple sclerosis. Using immunoSEQ multiplex PCR, the repertoire was profiled, and TCRdb retains in-frame clones only, with some absent. The sample lists around 27,000 clones; about 92% were seen once. Sequencing was performed on CD4+ T cells from peripheral blood mononuclear cells, taken after pregnancy. These receptors were obtained from a female donor with multiple sclerosis, enrolled in a pregnancy study.

Only one count was recorded for this clone. The CDR3 here is CASRGQVSGANVLTF. The CDR3, as DNA: TGTGCCAGCCGAGGGCAGGTCTCTGGGGCCAACGTCCTGACTTTC. The chain uses TRBV19 and TRBJ2-6; tentatively, D is TRBD2 (5 bases). The germline V gene has CDR1 LNHDA and CDR2 SQIVND (reference sequence). This CDR3 has 15 amino acids. The V end lost 9 bases, the J end lost 0 bases, and 12 bases lay between the germline ends.

The rearrangement links TRBV6-5 to TRBJ2-7, with TRBD1 as a possible D gene (6 bases). The CDR3 runs 11 residues. Per germline, CDR1 MNHEY and CDR2 SVGAGI. V was trimmed by 7 bases and J by 9 bases, leaving 13 bases between them. The CDR3 sequence: CASTDRQAQYF. In nucleotides, the CDR3 is TGTGCCAGCACAGACAGGCAGGCGCAGTACTTC.

This clone was seen a handful of times. The J gene is TRBJ1-5, the V gene TRBV6-5; D is possibly TRBD1 (6 bases). This CDR3 contains 13 residues. Trimming shortened V by 10 bases and J by 0 bases, and 10 bases separated the two germline ends. Germline V gene lookup returns CDR1 MNHEY and CDR2 SVGAGI. The CDR3 loop is CATGTFSNQPQHF. The CDR3 DNA follows: TGTGCCACCGGGACATTTAGCAATCAGCCCCAGCATTTT.

The chain employs TRBV4-2 and TRBJ2-1; the match to TRBD2 covers 12 bases. There are 16 residues in the CDR3. The V segment lost 0 bases and the J segment 8 bases; nucleotides outside the gene matches: 5. The germline V gene encodes CDR1 LGHNA and CDR2 YNFKEQ. For the CDR3, the DNA is TGTGCCAGCAGCCAAGATAGACTAGCGGGAGTATATGAGCAGTTCTTC. Translation gives CASSQDRLAGVYEQFF.

This chain connects TRBV5-1 to TRBJ1-1; possible D gene TRBD1, 5 bases. The V and J ends lost 6 bases and 8 bases respectively, with 17 bases between them. This CDR3 is built from 13 residues. Germline lookup yields CDR1 SGHRS and CDR2 YFSETQ. The CDR3 region is CASTSQGDREAFF. Written as DNA, the CDR3 is TGCGCCAGCACTTCCCAAGGGGATAGGGAAGCTTTCTTT.

The sample holds one count of this clone. CDR3 region: CASSPTGTHNTEAFF. The CDR3, as DNA: TGCGCCAGCAGCCCCACCGGGACACATAACACTGAAGCTTTCTTT. The chain joins TRBV5-1 to TRBJ1-1; maybe TRBD1 (6 bases). The length of the CDR3 is 15 residues. The V end lost 4 bases, the J end lost 2 bases, and 15 bases lay between the germline ends. Germline CDR1 SGHRS, CDR2 YFSETQ.

The chain links TRBV30 to TRBJ2-7; TRBD2 matches at 7 bases. The trim removed 3 bases at V and 3 bases at J, leaving 8 bases unmatched. Germline V gene lookup returns CDR1 GTSNPN and CDR2 SVGIG (reference sequence). The CDR3 runs to 14 residues. In DNA form, the CDR3 reads TGTGCCTGGAGGCAGCGGGGTGGAGACTACGAGCAGTACTTC. Protein: CAWRQRGGDYEQYF.

This chain links TRBV6-1 with TRBJ2-2, with TRBD2 matching over 12 bases. Germline CDR1 reads MNHNS; CDR2 reads SASEGT. V lost 11 bases to trimming and J lost 2 bases; unmatched junction nucleotides: 3. The CDR3 has 14 amino acids. The CDR3 DNA sequence: TGTGCCGGACTAGCGGGAACCAACACCGGGGAGCTGTTTTTT. Translating it yields CAGLAGTNTGELFF.

V gene TRBV11-2 combines with J gene TRBJ1-1; 7 nucleotides line up with TRBD1. Germline values: CDR1 SGHAT, CDR2 FQNNGV. The CDR3 consists of 16 residues. The trim removed 3 bases at V and 6 bases at J, leaving 13 bases unmatched. CDR3 loop: CASSLGGQTSLSEAFF. CDR3 bases: TGTGCCAGCAGCTTGGGGGGACAGACCAGCTTATCTGAAGCTTTCTTT.

The rearrangement uses TRBV19 and TRBJ2-3, with TRBD2 identical over 7 bases. CDR3 length equals 14 residues. V lost 10 bases and J lost 0; bases outside the gene matches: 7. Germline CDR1 reads LNHDA; CDR2 reads SQIVND (reference sequence). The CDR3 here is CATTGGSSTDTQYF. The DNA of the CDR3 is TGTGCCACCACGGGAGGCTCTAGCACAGATACGCAGTATTTT.

The V gene is TRBV2, the J gene TRBJ1-5; D unclear. Germline CDR1 and CDR2: SNHLY and FYNNEI. Trimming left V 3 bases short and J 8 bases short, with 17 bases between. The CDR3 is 15 residues long. In nucleotides, the CDR3 is TGTGCCAGCAGTGAGGGCGGGCAGAACTCGAAGCCCCAGCATTTT. Protein sequence: CASSEGGQNSKPQHF.

The J gene is TRBJ1-3, the V gene TRBV5-6, with a possible D match to TRBD1 (5 bases). Germline CDR1 SGHDT, CDR2 YYEEEE. The V end lost 1 base, the J end lost 4 bases, and 9 bases lay between the germline ends. This CDR3 comprises 14 residues. CDR3 loop: CASSLQGRGNTIYF. Here the CDR3 DNA reads TGTGCCAGCAGCTTGCAGGGTAGGGGAAACACCATATATTTT.

This sequence joins TRBV19 and TRBJ2-7; maybe TRBD2 (6 bases). The CDR3 runs 14 residues. Trimming stripped 2 bases from V and 0 bases from J, with 8 bases between. CDR1 and CDR2 from the germline V gene are LNHDA and SQIVND (reference sequence). The CDR3 DNA is TGTGCCAGTAGTATACCCGGGAGCTCCTACGAGCAGTACTTC. Residues: CASSIPGSSYEQYF.

The chain employs TRBV10-2 and TRBJ1-3; D may be TRBD1 (5 bases). This CDR3 is 15 amino acids long. Germline loops: CDR1 WSHSY, CDR2 SAAADI. V lost 10 bases and J lost 0, with 16 bases in between. The CDR3 DNA follows: TGCGCCACCGCTTTGGGGCCCGACTCTGGAAACACCATATATTTT. Encoded protein: CATALGPDSGNTIYF.

The chain carries TRBV6-5 and TRBJ1-2; D remains ambiguous. Germline V gene lookup returns CDR1 MNHEY and CDR2 SVGAGI. Trimming stripped 6 bases from V and 7 bases from J, with 15 bases between. The CDR3 has 13 amino acids. The chain's CDR3 is CASSRNGDSGYTF. Written as DNA, the CDR3 is TGTGCCAGCAGCAGGAACGGGGATTCTGGCTACACCTTC.

The chain is built from TRBV1 and TRBJ2-2; the table's TRBD2 call for D was not verified on the DNA. TRBV1 constitutes a pseudogene. There are 17 residues in the CDR3. The CDR3 is CTSSSREAQTNTGELFF. The CDR3, as DNA: TGCACCAGCAGCAGCCGGGAGGCTCAGACGAACACCGGGGAGCTGTTTTTT.

V usage is TRBV19 and J usage is TRBJ2-3; no definite D call. Germline values: CDR1 LNHDA, CDR2 SQIVND (reference sequence). CDR3 size: 13 residues. The V gene lost 5 bases and the J gene lost 0 bases, with 6 bases spanning the gap. The CDR3 here is CASSDSSTDTQYF. The CDR3 bases are TGTGCCAGTAGTGATAGTAGCACAGATACGCAGTATTTT.

The rearrangement links TRBV19 to TRBJ2-3; TRBD1 matches at 9 bases. This CDR3 region has 15 residues. Germline V gene lookup returns CDR1 LNHDA and CDR2 SQIVND (reference sequence). Losses at the gene ends were 6 bases for V and 1 base for J; bases not matched to a gene: 5. The CDR3 sequence is CASSDRDRGTDTQYF. The CDR3 DNA is TGTGCCAGTAGCGACCGGGACAGGGGCACAGATACGCAGTATTTT.

The genes are TRBV18 and TRBJ2-7; D ambiguous. V was cut by 3 bases and J by 11 bases, with 11 bases left in between. In germline, CDR1 is KGHSH, CDR2 LQKENI. This CDR3 is built from 11 residues. The CDR3 is CASSPGLVEYF. The CDR3, as DNA: TGTGCCAGCTCACCGGGCTTGGTCGAGTACTTC. The variable domain in full, with the rest retrieved from reference TRBV18 and TRBJ2-7, is NAGVMQNPRHLVRRRGQEARLRCSPMKGHSHVYWYRQLPEEGLKFMVYLQKENIIDESGMPKERFSAEFPKEGPSILRIQQVVRGDSAAYFCASSPGLVEYFGPGTRLTVT.

V gene TRBV4-2 combines with J gene TRBJ2-3; 11 bases agree with TRBD2. CDR3 length: 15 residues. Germline assignment: CDR1 LGHNA and CDR2 YNFKEQ. With V trimmed by 3 bases and J by 2 bases, 1 base remained unmatched. The CDR3 DNA reads as TGTGCCAGCAGCCATAGCGGGGGGGCCACAGATACGCAGTATTTT. This sequence encodes CASSHSGGATDTQYF.

The chain recombines TRBV7-2 with TRBJ2-3; the D is unclear. Trimming cost V 5 bases and J 2 bases, with 20 bases left between them. The CDR3 sequence is 17 residues long. Germline V gives CDR1 SGHTA, CDR2 FQGNSA. The CDR3 here is CASSVRGPFRPTDTQYF. CDR3 bases: TGTGCCAGCAGCGTAAGAGGCCCTTTTAGACCCACAGATACGCAGTATTTT.

V usage is TRBV18 and J usage is TRBJ1-4; 7 positions match TRBD1. This CDR3 contains 14 residues. The V segment lost 3 bases and the J segment 5 bases; nucleotides outside the gene matches: 3. CDR1 KGHSH and CDR2 LQKENI come from the germline V gene. CDR3 protein: CASSPDRLNEKLFF. The CDR3 DNA is TGTGCCAGCTCACCGGACAGGCTGAATGAAAAACTGTTTTTT.

The V and J genes are TRBV30 and TRBJ1-5, with TRBD1 matching 10 bases. Germline-derived CDR1 and CDR2 are GTSNPN and SVGIG (reference sequence). J was trimmed by 7 bases and V by 3 bases; bases with no gene match: 6. The CDR3 totals 14 residues. The chain's CDR3 is CAWSEGTGEQPQHF. The CDR3 DNA reads TGTGCCTGGAGCGAGGGGACAGGGGAACAGCCCCAGCATTTT.

The chain couples TRBV7-6 to TRBJ2-7; maybe TRBD2 (6 bases). Per the germline V gene, CDR1 is SGHVS and CDR2 is FNYEAQ. The CDR3 extends over 14 amino acids. The germline V and J ends were trimmed by 6 bases and 3 bases, with 15 bases remaining between them. In nucleotides, the CDR3 is TGTGCCAGCAGTTACAAGGCCGGGGGCTACGAGCAGTACTTC. Translation gives CASSYKAGGYEQYF.

The chain combines TRBV19 with TRBJ2-3; 9 bases line up with TRBD2. V lost 4 bases to trimming and J lost 3 bases; unmatched junction nucleotides: 8. CDR3 size: 16 residues. Germline assignment: CDR1 LNHDA and CDR2 SQIVND (reference sequence). CDR3 region: CASSTLSGRRTDTQYF. CDR3 sequence (DNA): TGTGCCAGTAGTACCCTTAGCGGGAGAAGGACAGATACGCAGTATTTT.

This rearrangement joins TRBV5-1 to TRBJ1-2, with 7 bases aligning to TRBD1. The germline CDR1 and CDR2 sequences are SGHRS and YFSETQ. The CDR3 loop spans 16 amino acids. Losses at the gene ends were 0 bases for V and 0 bases for J; bases not matched to a gene: 5. CDR3 DNA: TGCGCCAGCAGCTTGGGAGGGGGGACAGCTAACTATGGCTACACCTTC. Translation gives CASSLGGGTANYGYTF.

The chain carries TRBV7-8 and TRBJ2-1; 9 bases map to TRBD2. CDR3 length: 18 residues. V shed 5 bases, J shed 4 bases, and the junction held 15 bases outside the gene matches. CDR1 is SGHVS and CDR2 is FQNEAQ in the germline V gene. CDR3 coding DNA: TGTGCCAGCAGCGCCCGCCCGAGGCGGGGGGGTGGGTACAATGAGCAGTTCTTC. It translates to CASSARPRRGGGYNEQFF.

The chain is built from TRBV6-6 and TRBJ2-3, with 7 bases lining up with TRBD2. Germline CDR1 and CDR2: MNHNY and SVGAGI (reference sequence). The CDR3 loop spans 13 amino acids. Trimming cost V 6 bases and J 0 bases; bases outside gene matches: 0. The CDR3 loop reads CASRAGSTDTQYF. The CDR3 nucleotides read TGTGCCAGCAGAGCGGGGAGCACAGATACGCAGTATTTT.